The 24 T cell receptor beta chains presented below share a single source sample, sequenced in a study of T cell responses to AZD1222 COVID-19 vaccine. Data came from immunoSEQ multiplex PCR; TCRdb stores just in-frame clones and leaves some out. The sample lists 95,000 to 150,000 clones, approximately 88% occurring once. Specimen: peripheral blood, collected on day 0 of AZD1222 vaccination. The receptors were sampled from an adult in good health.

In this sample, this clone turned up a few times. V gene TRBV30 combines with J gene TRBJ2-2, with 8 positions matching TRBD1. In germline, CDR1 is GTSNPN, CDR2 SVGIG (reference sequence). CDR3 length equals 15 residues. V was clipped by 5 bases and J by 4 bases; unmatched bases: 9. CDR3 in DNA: TGTGCCTGGCTGATCCGGGACAGGTCCACCGGGGAGCTGTTTTTT. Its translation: CAWLIRDRSTGELFF. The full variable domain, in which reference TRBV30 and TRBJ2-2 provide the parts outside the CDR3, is SQTIHQWPATLVQPVGSPLSLECTVEGTSNPNLYWYRQAAGRGLQLLFYSVGIGQISSEVPQNLSASRPQDRQFILSSKKLLLSDSGFYLCAWLIRDRSTGELFFGEGSRLTVL.

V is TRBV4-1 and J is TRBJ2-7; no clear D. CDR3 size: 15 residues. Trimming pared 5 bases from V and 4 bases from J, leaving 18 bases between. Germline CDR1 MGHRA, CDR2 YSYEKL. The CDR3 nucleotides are TGCGCCAGCAGCTCCTCGAGTGGAGTTCTGTACGAGCAGTACTTC. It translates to CASSSSSGVLYEQYF.

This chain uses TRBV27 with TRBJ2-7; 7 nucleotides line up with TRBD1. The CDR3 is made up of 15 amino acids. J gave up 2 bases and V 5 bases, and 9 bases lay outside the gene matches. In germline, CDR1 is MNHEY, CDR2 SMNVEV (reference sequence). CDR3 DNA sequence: TGTGCCAGCAGTCCCCACTCCACAGGGGCCTACGAGCAGTACTTC. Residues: CASSPHSTGAYEQYF.

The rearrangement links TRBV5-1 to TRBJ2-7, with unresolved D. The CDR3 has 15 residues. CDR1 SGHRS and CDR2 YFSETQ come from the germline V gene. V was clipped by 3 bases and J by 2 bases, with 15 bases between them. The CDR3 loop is CASSSPDDGTYEQYF. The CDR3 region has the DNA TGCGCCAGCAGCTCCCCGGATGATGGCACCTACGAGCAGTACTTC.

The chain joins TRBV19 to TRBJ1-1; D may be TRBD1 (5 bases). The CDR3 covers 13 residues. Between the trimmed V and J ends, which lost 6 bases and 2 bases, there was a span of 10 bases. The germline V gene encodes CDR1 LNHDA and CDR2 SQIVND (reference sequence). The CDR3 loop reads CASRPGPNTEAFF. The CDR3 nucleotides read TGTGCCAGTAGACCGGGACCAAACACTGAAGCTTTCTTT.

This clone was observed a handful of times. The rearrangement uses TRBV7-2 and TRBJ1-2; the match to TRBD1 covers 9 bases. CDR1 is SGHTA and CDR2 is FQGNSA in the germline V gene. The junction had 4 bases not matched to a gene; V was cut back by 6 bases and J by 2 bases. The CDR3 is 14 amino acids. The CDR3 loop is CASRFGQGNYGYTF. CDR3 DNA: TGTGCCAGCAGGTTCGGACAGGGGAACTATGGCTACACCTTC.

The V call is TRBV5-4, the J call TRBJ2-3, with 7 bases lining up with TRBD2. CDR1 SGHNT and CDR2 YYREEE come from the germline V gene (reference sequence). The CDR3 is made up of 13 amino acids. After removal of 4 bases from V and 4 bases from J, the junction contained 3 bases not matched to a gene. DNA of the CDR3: TGTGCCAGCAGCGGGAGGGGAGCAGATACGCAGTATTTT. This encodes CASSGRGADTQYF. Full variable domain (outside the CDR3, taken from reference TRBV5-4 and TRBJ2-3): ETGVTQSPTHLIKTRGQQVTLRCSSQSGHNTVSWYQQALGQGPQFIFQYYREEENGRGNFPPRFSGLQFPNYSSELNVNALELDDSALYLCASSGRGADTQYFGPGTRLTVL.

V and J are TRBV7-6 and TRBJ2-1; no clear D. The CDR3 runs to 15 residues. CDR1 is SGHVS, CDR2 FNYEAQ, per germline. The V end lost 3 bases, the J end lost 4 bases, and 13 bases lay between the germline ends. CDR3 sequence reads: CASSFADGAYNEQFF. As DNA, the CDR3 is TGTGCCAGCAGCTTTGCGGACGGAGCTTACAATGAGCAGTTCTTC.

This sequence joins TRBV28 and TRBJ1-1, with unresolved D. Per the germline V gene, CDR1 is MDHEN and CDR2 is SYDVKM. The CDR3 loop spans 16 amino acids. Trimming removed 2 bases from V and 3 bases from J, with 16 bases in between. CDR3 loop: CASSLPARPGDTEAFF. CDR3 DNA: TGTGCCAGCAGTTTACCGGCTAGACCCGGGGACACTGAAGCTTTCTTT.

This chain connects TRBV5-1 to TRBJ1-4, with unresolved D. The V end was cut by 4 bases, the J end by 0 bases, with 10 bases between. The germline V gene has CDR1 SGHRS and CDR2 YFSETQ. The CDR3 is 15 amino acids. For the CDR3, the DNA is TGCGCCAGCAGCCTAGCCCCTGCAACTAATGAAAAACTGTTTTTT. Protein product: CASSLAPATNEKLFF.

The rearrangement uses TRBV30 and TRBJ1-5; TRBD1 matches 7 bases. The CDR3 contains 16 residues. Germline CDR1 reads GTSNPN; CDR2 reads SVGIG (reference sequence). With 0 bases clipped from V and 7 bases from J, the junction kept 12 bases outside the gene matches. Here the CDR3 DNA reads TGTGCCTGGAGTGTAAGGGGCAGGGGGAGAGGACAGCCCCAGCATTTT. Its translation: CAWSVRGRGRGQPQHF.

The CDR3 DNA reads as TGTGCCAGCAGGGGGATGGACTATGGCTACACCTTC. Amino acid sequence: CASRGMDYGYTF. The chain employs TRBV27 and TRBJ1-2; D is undetermined. Germline V gene lookup returns CDR1 MNHEY and CDR2 SMNVEV (reference sequence). Trimming removed 6 bases from V and 3 bases from J, with 8 bases in between. The CDR3 covers 12 residues.

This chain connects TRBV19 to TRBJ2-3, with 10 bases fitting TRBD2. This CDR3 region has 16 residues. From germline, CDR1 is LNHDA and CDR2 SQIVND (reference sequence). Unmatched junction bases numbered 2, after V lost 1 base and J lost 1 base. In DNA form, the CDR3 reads TGTGCCAGTAGTATAGCTAGCGGGGGAGGCACAGATACGCAGTATTTT. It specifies CASSIASGGGTDTQYF.

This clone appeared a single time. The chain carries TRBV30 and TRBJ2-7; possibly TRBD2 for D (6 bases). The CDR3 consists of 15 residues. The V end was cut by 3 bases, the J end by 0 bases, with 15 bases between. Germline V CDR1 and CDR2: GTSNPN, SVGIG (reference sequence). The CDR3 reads CAWSISGRSSYEQYF. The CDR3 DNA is TGTGCCTGGAGCATAAGCGGGCGAAGCTCCTACGAGCAGTACTTC. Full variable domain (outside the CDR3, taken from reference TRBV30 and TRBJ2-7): SQTIHQWPATLVQPVGSPLSLECTVEGTSNPNLYWYRQAAGRGLQLLFYSVGIGQISSEVPQNLSASRPQDRQFILSSKKLLLSDSGFYLCAWSISGRSSYEQYFGPGTRLTVT.

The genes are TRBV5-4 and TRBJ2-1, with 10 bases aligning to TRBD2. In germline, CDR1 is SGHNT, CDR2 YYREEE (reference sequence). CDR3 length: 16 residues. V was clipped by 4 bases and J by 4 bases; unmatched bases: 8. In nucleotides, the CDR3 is TGTGCCAGCAGCCCGAGCGGGGGGGCCCCGTACAATGAGCAGTTCTTC. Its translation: CASSPSGGAPYNEQFF.

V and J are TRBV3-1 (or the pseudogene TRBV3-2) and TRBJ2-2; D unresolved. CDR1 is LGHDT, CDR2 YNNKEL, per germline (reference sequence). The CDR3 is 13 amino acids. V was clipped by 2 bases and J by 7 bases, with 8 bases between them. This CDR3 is CASSQFPDGELFF. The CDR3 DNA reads TGTGCCAGCAGCCAATTCCCTGACGGGGAGCTGTTTTTT.

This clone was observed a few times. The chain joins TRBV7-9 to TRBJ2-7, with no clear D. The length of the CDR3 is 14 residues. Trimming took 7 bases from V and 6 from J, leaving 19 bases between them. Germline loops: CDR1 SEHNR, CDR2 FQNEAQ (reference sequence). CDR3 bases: TGTGCCAGCACCGATGATAACTTAAAGGGCGAGCAGTACTTC. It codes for CASTDDNLKGEQYF. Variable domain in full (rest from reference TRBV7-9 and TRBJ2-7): DTGVSQNPRHKITKRGQNVTFRCDPISEHNRLYWYRQTLGQGPEFLTYFQNEAQLEKSRLLSDRFSAERPKGSFSTLEIQRTEQGDSAMYLCASTDDNLKGEQYFGPGTRLTVT.

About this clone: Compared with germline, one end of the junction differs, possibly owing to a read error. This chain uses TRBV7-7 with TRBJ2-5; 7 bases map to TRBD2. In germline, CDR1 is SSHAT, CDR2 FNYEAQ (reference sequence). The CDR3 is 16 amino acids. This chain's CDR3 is CASSLAPSGNQETQYF. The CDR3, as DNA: TGTGCTAGCAGCTTAGCGCCTAGCGGCAACCAAGAGACCCAGTACTTC.

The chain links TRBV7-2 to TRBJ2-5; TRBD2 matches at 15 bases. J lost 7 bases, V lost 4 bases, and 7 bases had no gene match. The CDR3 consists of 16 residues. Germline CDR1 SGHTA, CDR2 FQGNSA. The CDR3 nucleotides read TGTGCCAGCAGCTCCGGACTAGCGGGGGGGCGAGCGACCCAGTACTTC. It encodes CASSSGLAGGRATQYF.

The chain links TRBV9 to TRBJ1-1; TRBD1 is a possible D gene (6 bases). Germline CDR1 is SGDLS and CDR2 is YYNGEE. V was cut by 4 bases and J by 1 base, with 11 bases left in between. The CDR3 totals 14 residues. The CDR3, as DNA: TGTGCCAGCAGCCCTAGAGGGGGGAACACTGAAGCTTTCTTT. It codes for CASSPRGGNTEAFF.

The CDR3 region has the DNA TGTGCCAGCAGTTCCAGGGGGAATTCACCCCTCCACTTT. Amino acid sequence: CASSSRGNSPLHF. The chain combines TRBV28 with TRBJ1-6; 7 bases map to TRBD1. The CDR3 is 13 amino acids. The V and J ends lost 4 bases and 7 bases, in that order; junction bases with no gene match: 1. From germline, CDR1 is MDHEN and CDR2 SYDVKM.

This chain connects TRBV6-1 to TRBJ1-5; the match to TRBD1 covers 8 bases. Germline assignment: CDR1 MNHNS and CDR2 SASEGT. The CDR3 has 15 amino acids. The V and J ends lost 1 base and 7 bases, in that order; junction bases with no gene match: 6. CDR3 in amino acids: CASSEGQGARQPQHF. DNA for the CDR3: TGTGCCAGCAGTGAAGGCCAGGGGGCACGGCAGCCCCAGCATTTT.

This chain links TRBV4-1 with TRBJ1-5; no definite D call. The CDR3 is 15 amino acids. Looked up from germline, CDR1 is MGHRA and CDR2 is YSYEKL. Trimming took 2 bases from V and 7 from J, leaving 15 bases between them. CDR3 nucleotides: TGCGCCAGCAGCCAAATGCACGCGGTCGGACAGCCCCAGCATTTT. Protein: CASSQMHAVGQPQHF.

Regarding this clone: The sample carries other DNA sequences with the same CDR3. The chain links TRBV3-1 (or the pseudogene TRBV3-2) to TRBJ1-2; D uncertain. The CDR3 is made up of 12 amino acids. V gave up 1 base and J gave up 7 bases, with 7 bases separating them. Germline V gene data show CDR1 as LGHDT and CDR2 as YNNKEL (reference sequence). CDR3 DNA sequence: TGTGCCAGCAGCCAAGGACAAGGTGGCTACACCTTC. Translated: CASSQGQGGYTF.